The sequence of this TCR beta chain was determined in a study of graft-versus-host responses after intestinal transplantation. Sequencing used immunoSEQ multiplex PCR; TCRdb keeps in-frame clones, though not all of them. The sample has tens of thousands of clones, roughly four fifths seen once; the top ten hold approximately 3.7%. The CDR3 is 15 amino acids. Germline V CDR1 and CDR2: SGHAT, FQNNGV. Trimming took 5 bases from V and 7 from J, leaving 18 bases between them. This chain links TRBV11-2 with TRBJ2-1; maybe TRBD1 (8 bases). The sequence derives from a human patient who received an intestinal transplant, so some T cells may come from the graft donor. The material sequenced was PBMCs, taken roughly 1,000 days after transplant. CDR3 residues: CASSKDRGAGNEQFF. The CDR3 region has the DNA TGTGCCAGCAGCAAAGACAGGGGAGCGGGAAATGAGCAGTTCTTC. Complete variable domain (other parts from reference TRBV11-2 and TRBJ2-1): EAGVAQSPRYKIIEKRQSVAFWCNPISGHATLYWYQQILGQGPKLLIQFQNNGVVDDSQLPKDRFSAERLKGVDSTLKIQPAKLEDSAVYLCASSKDRGAGNEQFFGPGTRLTVL.